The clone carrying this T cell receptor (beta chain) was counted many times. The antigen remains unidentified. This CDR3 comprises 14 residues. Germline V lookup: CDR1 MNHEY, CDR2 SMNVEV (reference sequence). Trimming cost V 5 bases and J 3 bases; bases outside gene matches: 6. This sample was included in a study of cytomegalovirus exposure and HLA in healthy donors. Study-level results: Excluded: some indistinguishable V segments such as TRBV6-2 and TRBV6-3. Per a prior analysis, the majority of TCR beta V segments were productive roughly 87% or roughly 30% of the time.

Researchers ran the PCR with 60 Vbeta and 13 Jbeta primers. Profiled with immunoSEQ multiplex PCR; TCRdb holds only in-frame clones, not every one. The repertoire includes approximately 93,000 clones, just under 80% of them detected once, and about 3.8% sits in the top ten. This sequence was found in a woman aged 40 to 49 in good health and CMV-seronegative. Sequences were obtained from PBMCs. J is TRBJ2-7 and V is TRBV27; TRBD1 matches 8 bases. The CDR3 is CASSPQGGGYEQYF. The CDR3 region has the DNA TGTGCCAGCAGTCCACAGGGGGGAGGCTACGAGCAGTACTTC.